The clone carrying this T cell receptor beta chain came up once. The data originate from a study of CD4+ T cells in melanoma. This CDR3 contains 17 residues. Between the trimmed V and J ends, which lost 0 bases and 6 bases, there was a span of 20 bases. CDR1 is LNHNV, CDR2 YYDKDF, per germline (reference sequence). The method was immunoSEQ multiplex PCR; TCRdb's version includes in-frame clones alone and lacks a portion of them. In the table there are about 140,000 clones, around nine tenths of which are singletons. The sequence derives from a human donor with melanoma. This rearrangement joins TRBV15 to TRBJ1-1, with D maybe TRBD1 (6 bases). The CDR3 sequence: CATSRDQSPRQAPEAFF. The CDR3 DNA reads TGTGCCACCAGCAGAGATCAGTCCCCGCGACAGGCCCCTGAAGCTTTCTTT.